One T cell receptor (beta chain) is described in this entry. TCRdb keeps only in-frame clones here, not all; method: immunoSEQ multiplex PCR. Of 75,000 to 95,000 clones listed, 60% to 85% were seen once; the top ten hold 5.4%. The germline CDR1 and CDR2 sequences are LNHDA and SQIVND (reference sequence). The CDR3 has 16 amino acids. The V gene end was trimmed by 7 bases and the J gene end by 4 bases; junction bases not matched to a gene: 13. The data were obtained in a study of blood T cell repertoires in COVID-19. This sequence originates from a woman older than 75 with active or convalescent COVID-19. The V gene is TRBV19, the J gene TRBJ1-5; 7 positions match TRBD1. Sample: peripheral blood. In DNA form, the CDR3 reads TGTGCCAGTACCAAAGAGGGACAGCGGCTTAATCAGCCCCAGCATTTT. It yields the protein CASTKEGQRLNQPQHF. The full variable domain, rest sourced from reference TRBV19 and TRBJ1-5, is DGGITQSPKYLFRKEGQNVTLSCEQNLNHDAMYWYRQDPGQGLRLIYYSQIVNDFQKGDIAEGYSVSREKKESFPLTVTSAQKNPTAFYLCASTKEGQRLNQPQHFGDGTRLSIL.